The source of this T cell receptor (beta chain) is a study of Graves' ophthalmopathy and Graves' hyperthyroidism. For the study at large: Researchers obtained peripheral blood at initial diagnosis, before any treatment had begun.

This clonotype was counted at least ten times. The antigen is not known. This CDR3 comprises 14 residues. Trimming took 3 bases from V and 1 from J, leaving 12 bases between them. Germline V gene data show CDR1 as DFQATT and CDR2 as SNEGSKA (reference sequence). The study, taken as a whole, reports: Ophthalmopathy progression prediction by the model yielded a sensitivity of 55% to 71% and a specificity of under 85%. The authors also found most expanded thyroid clonotypes above 0.001 frequency in blood.

RNA transcripts served as template for amplifying TCR beta CDR3 sequences. An initial RT-PCR round employing HTBI primers preceded a second-round multiplex PCR. TCRdb reprocessed the multiplex PCR reads via MiXCR and lists one record per CDR3 protein. Of around 470,000 distinct CDR3 sequences listed, approximately 15% are singletons. It was from roughly 9.3 ml of fresh peripheral blood that the PBMCs came. The receptor was isolated from a woman in her twenties or thirties with Graves' ophthalmopathy. This chain joins TRBV20-1 and TRBJ1-1; D uncertain. The material sequenced was blood. CDR3 sequence reads: CSASRAGPNTEAFF. The CDR3 DNA follows: TGCAGTGCTAGTCGGGCAGGCCCGAACACTGAAGCTTTCTTT.